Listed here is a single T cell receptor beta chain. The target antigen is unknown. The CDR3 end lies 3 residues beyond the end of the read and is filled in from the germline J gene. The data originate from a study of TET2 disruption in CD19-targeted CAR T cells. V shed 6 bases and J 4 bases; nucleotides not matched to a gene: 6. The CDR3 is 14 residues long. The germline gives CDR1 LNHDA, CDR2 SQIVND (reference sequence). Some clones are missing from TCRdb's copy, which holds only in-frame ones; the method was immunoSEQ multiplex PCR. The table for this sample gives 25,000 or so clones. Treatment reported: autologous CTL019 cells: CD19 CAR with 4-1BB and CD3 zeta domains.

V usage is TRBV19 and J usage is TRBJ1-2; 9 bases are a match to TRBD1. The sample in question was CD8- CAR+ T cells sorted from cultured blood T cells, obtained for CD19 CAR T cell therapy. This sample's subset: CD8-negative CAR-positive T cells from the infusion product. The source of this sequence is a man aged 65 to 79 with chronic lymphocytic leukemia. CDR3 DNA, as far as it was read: TGTGCCAGTAGATACCCGGGACAGGGCTATGGC. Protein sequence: CASRYPGQGYG. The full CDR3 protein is CASRYPGQGYGYTF.